This is a list of T cell receptor beta chains from one sample in a study of T cell clones after liver transplantation. Libraries were prepared by immunoSEQ multiplex PCR; TCRdb keeps only in-frame clonotypes and omits some of them. The data show roughly 70,000 clones, 90% seen once. The sequencing here drew on CD4+ T cells from blood, taken before liver transplant. These TCRs come from a human donor who received a liver transplant. Both conserved end residues are part of each CDR3. D genes are given only for firm matches. The size of a clone is reported for some rows only, either as once, few or many, or as a class for expanded clones.

TRBJ1-2 13 TRBV5-6 once - CASSLWGLHGYTF TGTGCCAGCAGCTTGTGGGGATTGCATGGCTACACCTTC
TRBJ2-1 17 TRBV2 - - CASSEALRRKIYNEQFF TGTGCCAGCAGTGAAGCGCTACGGCGGAAAATCTACAATGAGCAGTTCTTC
TRBJ2-5 12 TRBV2 - - CASSIGQETQYF TGTGCCAGCTCTATAGGGCAAGAGACCCAGTACTTC
TRBJ2-3 13 TRBV28 once TRBD2 CALAGAGTDTQYF TGTGCCCTAGCGGGAGCGGGGACAGATACGCAGTATTTT
TRBJ2-1 16 TRBV18 - - CASSPPGGGVYNEQFF TGTGCCAGCTCACCTCCAGGAGGCGGGGTATACAATGAGCAGTTCTTC
TRBJ2-5 14 TRBV9 few - CASSVGSGQETQYF TGTGCCAGCAGCGTAGGTAGCGGCCAAGAGACCCAGTACTTC
TRBJ1-2 11 TRBV6-5 - - CASRTGDIDTF TGTGCCAGCAGAACGGGGGACATTGACACCTTC
TRBJ2-7 13 TRBV7-6 - - CASSSMYPYEQYF TGTGCCAGCAGCTCGATGTACCCCTACGAGCAGTACTTC
TRBJ2-7 13 TRBV2 - TRBD1 CASTRDRNYEQYF TGTGCCAGCACCCGGGACAGGAACTACGAGCAGTACTTC
TRBJ2-1 11 TRBV10-3 - - CAISADWEQFF TGTGCCATCAGTGCGGACTGGGAGCAGTTCTTC
TRBJ2-7 15 TRBV27 - - CASRHQLGGSYEQYF TGTGCCAGCAGACACCAACTAGGAGGATCCTACGAGCAGTACTTC
TRBJ1-5 15 TRBV19 - - CASKSQGNSNQPQHF TGTGCCAGCAAATCCCAGGGAAATAGCAATCAGCCCCAGCATTTT
TRBJ1-1 13 TRBV27 - - CASSFTGNTEAFF TGTGCCAGCAGTTTCACGGGGAACACTGAAGCTTTCTTT
TRBJ2-1 16 TRBV14 few - CASSHRPGVEYNEQFF TGTGCCAGCAGCCACCGCCCGGGAGTCGAATACAATGAGCAGTTCTTC
TRBJ2-2 18 TRBV11-3 - TRBD2 CASSLGFRTSDNTGELFF TGTGCCAGCAGCTTAGGGTTTCGGACTAGCGATAACACCGGGGAGCTGTTTTTT
TRBJ1-2 12 TRBV10-2 - - CASTDRNYGYTF TGCGCCAGTACCGACCGAAACTATGGCTACACCTTC
TRBJ2-6 10 TRBV2 medium-sized - CASGGNVLTF TGTGCCAGCGGAGGTAACGTCCTGACTTTC
TRBJ1-2 12 TRBV2 - - CASRGTAYGYTF TGTGCCAGCAGAGGGACTGCCTATGGCTACACCTTC
TRBJ2-2 17 TRBV5-1 - - CASSLLPPTANTGELFF TGCGCCAGCAGCTTGCTCCCCCCCACGGCGAACACCGGGGAGCTGTTTTTT
TRBJ2-7 13 TRBV28 - - CASSSGYPYEQYF TGTGCCAGCAGTTCCGGGTACCCCTACGAGCAGTACTTC
TRBJ2-7 15 TRBV28 - - CASSPTAGPLPEQYF TGTGCCAGCAGTCCTACCGCGGGGCCCCTTCCAGAGCAGTACTTC
TRBJ2-1 15 TRBV5-1 once TRBD2 CASSSTSGVYNEQFF TGCGCCAGCAGCTCTACTAGCGGGGTATACAATGAGCAGTTCTTC
TRBJ1-3 16 TRBV29-1 once - CSVEDLGRGSGNTIYF TGCAGCGTTGAAGACCTAGGTCGGGGCTCTGGAAACACCATATATTTT
TRBJ2-3 15 TRBV5-4 - - CASSSPGANTDTQYF TGTGCCAGCAGCTCGCCAGGGGCAAACACAGATACGCAGTATTTT
TRBJ2-7 14 TRBV11-2 - - CASSPDYNSYEQYF TGTGCCAGCAGTCCTGACTATAACTCCTACGAGCAGTACTTC
TRBJ2-3 15 TRBV13 - TRBD1 CASSLRTGSTDTQYF TGTGCCAGCAGCTTAAGGACAGGCAGCACAGATACGCAGTATTTT
TRBJ2-1 11 TRBV20-1 - - CSGTESDEQFF TGCAGTGGTACTGAGTCGGATGAGCAGTTCTTC
TRBJ1-4 11 TRBV29-1 - - CSVGEGEKLFF TGCAGCGTGGGAGAGGGTGAAAAACTGTTTTTT
TRBJ1-2 15 TRBV6-1 - - CASSEAQPLYYGYTF TGTGCCAGCAGTGAAGCCCAGCCTCTGTACTATGGCTACACCTTC
TRBJ2-7 15 TRBV19 - TRBD1 CASSKEGAPTYEQYF TGTGCCAGTAGCAAAGAGGGGGCCCCCACCTACGAGCAGTACTTC
TRBJ1-5 13 TRBV2 - - CASSESRDQPQHF TGTGCCAGCAGTGAGTCCAGGGATCAGCCCCAGCATTTT
TRBJ2-7 14 TRBV14 - - CASSQVYGAGEQYF TGTGCCAGCAGCCAAGTCTACGGGGCGGGGGAGCAGTACTTC
TRBJ2-7 13 TRBV28 - - CASSLDKLYEQYF TGTGCCAGCAGCCTTGACAAGCTGTACGAGCAGTACTTC
TRBJ2-7 12 TRBV5-8 - - CASSLVTYEQYF TGTGCCAGCAGCTTGGTGACCTACGAGCAGTACTTC
TRBJ2-7 14 TRBV9 - TRBD1 CASSVGQGAYEQYF TGTGCCAGCAGCGTAGGTCAGGGGGCCTACGAGCAGTACTTC
TRBJ2-2 15 TRBV5-1 - - CASVEGGEVSGELFF TGCGCCAGCGTTGAGGGCGGCGAAGTGTCCGGGGAGCTGTTTTTT
TRBJ2-1 13 TRBV9 - - CASSTTRGNEQFF TGTGCCAGCAGCACAACACGGGGCAATGAGCAGTTCTTC
TRBJ2-4 14 TRBV7-2 - - CASSLRRVGDIQYF TGTGCCAGCAGCTTACGAAGGGTGGGGGACATTCAGTACTTC
TRBJ1-5 13 TRBV18 - - CASSPGGRQPQHF TGTGCCAGCTCACCAGGGGGCAGGCAGCCCCAGCATTTT
TRBJ1-3 14 TRBV7-9 - - CASSRGVSGNTIYF TGTGCCAGCAGCCGAGGGGTATCTGGAAACACCATATATTTT
TRBJ1-1 13 TRBV7-9 - - CASSFTANTEAFF TGTGCCAGCAGCTTCACAGCGAACACTGAAGCTTTCTTT
TRBJ1-5 14 TRBV2 - TRBD1 CASNWGQGDQPQHF TGTGCCAGCAACTGGGGACAGGGAGATCAGCCCCAGCATTTT
TRBJ2-3 13 TRBV13 - - CASSRAGTDTQYF TGTGCCAGCAGCAGGGCCGGCACAGATACGCAGTATTTT
TRBJ2-7 14 TRBV7-3 - - CASSLSQGPYEQYF TGTGCCAGCAGCTTAAGCCAGGGCCCCTACGAGCAGTACTTC
TRBJ2-1 14 TRBV21-1 - - CASSKGPHYNEQFF TGTGCCAGCAGCAAAGGTCCCCACTACAATGAGCAGTTCTTC
TRBJ2-6 15 TRBV9 - - CASSVGFSGANVLTF TGTGCCAGCAGCGTCGGTTTTTCCGGGGCCAACGTCCTGACTTTC
TRBJ1-2 13 TRBV5-1 once - CASTPDRNYGYTF TGCGCCAGCACCCCGGACAGAAACTATGGCTACACCTTC
TRBJ2-1 17 TRBV7-9 - TRBD1 CASDPTGGEDLDNEQFF TGTGCCAGCGACCCAACAGGGGGCGAGGATTTGGACAATGAGCAGTTCTTC
TRBJ2-7 14 TRBV30 - - CAWSSGDSGYEQYF TGTGCCTGGAGTTCAGGGGATTCCGGCTACGAGCAGTACTTC
TRBJ2-7 17 TRBV30 - TRBD2 CAWNPQRTSGITEEQYF TGTGCCTGGAACCCCCAGAGGACTAGCGGGATTACGGAGGAGCAGTACTTC
TRBJ2-2 15 TRBV2 once - CASTQGGPYTGELFF TGTGCCAGCACCCAAGGAGGACCTTACACCGGGGAGCTGTTTTTT
TRBJ1-1 15 TRBV5-1 once TRBD1 CASSLRDSGNTEAFF TGCGCCAGCAGCCTCCGGGACAGCGGGAACACTGAAGCTTTCTTT
TRBJ2-3 15 TRBV6-1 - - CASDHSRQITDTQYF TGTGCCAGCGATCACTCCAGACAGATCACAGATACGCAGTATTTT
TRBJ1-5 15 TRBV11-2 - - CASSFDGDSNQPQHF TGTGCCAGCAGCTTTGACGGGGATAGCAATCAGCCCCAGCATTTT
TRBJ2-7 12 TRBV6-1 - - CASSEEWGEQYF TGTGCCAGCAGTGAAGAATGGGGCGAGCAGTACTTC
TRBJ2-7 14 TRBV7-2 - - CASSFEHYSYEQYF TGTGCCAGCAGCTTTGAGCACTACTCCTACGAGCAGTACTTC
TRBJ2-1 13 TRBV5-1 - - CASSLDERHEQFF TGCGCCAGCAGCTTGGACGAGCGGCATGAGCAGTTCTTC